This is a list of T cell receptor beta chains from one sample in a study of shared clonotypes between healthy human individuals. TCRdb's copy holds only in-frame clones and misses some; the assay was immunoSEQ multiplex PCR. The repertoire has roughly 600,000 clones, nearly 98% of them found once; the top ten carry 0.3%. The specimen was naive CD8+ T cells sorted from blood. The receptors stem from a man aged 30-40 years in good health. The CDR3 runs from the conserved cysteine through the conserved F or W. A D gene is named only where the DNA matches it firmly. Size values are once, few and many counts, or a class for expanded clones, and some rows have none.

abundance: once
d_gene: TRBD1
v_gene: TRBV27
j_gene: TRBJ2-3
CDR3nt: TGTGCCAGCAGTACCCGGACAGGAGCCAACACAGATACGCAGTATTTT
CDR3aa: CASSTRTGANTDTQYF

abundance: once
d_gene: TRBD2
v_gene: TRBV25-1
j_gene: TRBJ2-7
CDR3nt: TGTGCCAGCAGTGGACTAGCGGGAGGCTTCGAGGAGCAGTACTTC
CDR3aa: CASSGLAGGFEEQYF

abundance: NA
d_gene: NA
v_gene: TRBV7-3
j_gene: TRBJ2-1
CDR3nt: TGTGCCAGCAGCTTAACTAGGCGGATGCTCGATGAGCAGTTCTTC
CDR3aa: CASSLTRRMLDEQFF

abundance: NA
d_gene: NA
v_gene: TRBV6-5
j_gene: TRBJ2-1
CDR3nt: TGTGCCAGCAGTTACTCGGGGGGGCCACGGTACAATGAGCAGTTCTTC
CDR3aa: CASSYSGGPRYNEQFF

abundance: NA
d_gene: TRBD1
v_gene: TRBV27
j_gene: TRBJ1-1
CDR3nt: TGTGCCAGCAGTCCAGGACAGGGGGCGAACACTGAAGCTTTCTTT
CDR3aa: CASSPGQGANTEAFF

abundance: NA
d_gene: TRBD2
v_gene: TRBV29-1
j_gene: TRBJ2-1
CDR3nt: TGCAGCGCCTGGGGCGCGGGAGAGATGTACAATGAGCAGTTCTTC
CDR3aa: CSAWGAGEMYNEQFF

abundance: once
d_gene: TRBD2
v_gene: TRBV7-9
j_gene: TRBJ2-7
CDR3nt: TGTGCCAGCAGCCAAGATACTAGCGGGAGTGACGAGCAGTACTTC
CDR3aa: CASSQDTSGSDEQYF

abundance: NA
d_gene: NA
v_gene: TRBV29-1
j_gene: TRBJ1-2
CDR3nt: TGCAGCGTTGTCCCGGACAGTACTACTAACTATGGCTACACCTTC
CDR3aa: CSVVPDSTTNYGYTF

abundance: once
d_gene: NA
v_gene: TRBV19
j_gene: TRBJ2-1
CDR3nt: TGTGCCAGTACCCTAGGGGCCGGCTACAATGAGCAGTTCTTC
CDR3aa: CASTLGAGYNEQFF

abundance: NA
d_gene: NA
v_gene: TRBV9
j_gene: TRBJ2-1
CDR3nt: TGTGCCAGCAGCGGGGCCGGGACGCCGAACAATGAGCAGTTCTTC
CDR3aa: CASSGAGTPNNEQFF

abundance: NA
d_gene: NA
v_gene: TRBV4-1
j_gene: TRBJ2-5
CDR3nt: TGCGCCAGCAGCTTCTGGAGCGGCCAAGAGACCCAGTACTTC
CDR3aa: CASSFWSGQETQYF

abundance: NA
d_gene: NA
v_gene: TRBV27
j_gene: TRBJ2-7
CDR3nt: TGTGCCAGCAGTTTAAATTCAGGTGGCCCCTACGAGCAGTACTTC
CDR3aa: CASSLNSGGPYEQYF

abundance: NA
d_gene: TRBD1
v_gene: TRBV7-9
j_gene: TRBJ2-7
CDR3nt: TGTGCCAGCAGCGGCCGGGACAGCTACGAGCAGTACTTC
CDR3aa: CASSGRDSYEQYF

abundance: NA
d_gene: NA
v_gene: TRBV29-1
j_gene: TRBJ2-2
CDR3nt: TGCAGCGTTAGGATGGCGAACACCGGGGAGCTGTTTTTT
CDR3aa: CSVRMANTGELFF

abundance: NA
d_gene: TRBD2
v_gene: TRBV5-1
j_gene: TRBJ2-3
CDR3nt: TGCGCCAGCAGCTTGTTTATCGGGACTAGCGGGGGCACAGATACGCAGTATTTT
CDR3aa: CASSLFIGTSGGTDTQYF

abundance: NA
d_gene: TRBD1
v_gene: TRBV27
j_gene: TRBJ1-5
CDR3nt: TGTGCCAGCCGACAGGGTAGCAATCAGCCCCAGCATTTT
CDR3aa: CASRQGSNQPQHF

abundance: NA
d_gene: NA
v_gene: TRBV14
j_gene: TRBJ1-2
CDR3nt: TGTGCCAGCAGCCAAGTTCACTATGGCTACACCTTC
CDR3aa: CASSQVHYGYTF

abundance: NA
d_gene: NA
v_gene: TRBV29-1
j_gene: TRBJ2-3
CDR3nt: TGCAGCGTTGACAACCAGGGCGGCGAATGGGGCACAGATACGCAGTATTTT
CDR3aa: CSVDNQGGEWGTDTQYF

abundance: NA
d_gene: NA
v_gene: TRBV5-5
j_gene: TRBJ2-7
CDR3nt: TGTGCCAGCAGCTACGGGCCCCTAACCGGCGAGCAGTACTTC
CDR3aa: CASSYGPLTGEQYF

abundance: NA
d_gene: NA
v_gene: TRBV5-6
j_gene: TRBJ1-5
CDR3nt: TGTGCCAGCAGCTTGGCCGGATGGGGCTCCAATCAGCCCCAGCATTTT
CDR3aa: CASSLAGWGSNQPQHF

abundance: NA
d_gene: NA
v_gene: TRBV5-4
j_gene: TRBJ1-3
CDR3nt: TGTGCCAGCAGCTTTGGGAGGGGCTCTGGAAACACCATATATTTT
CDR3aa: CASSFGRGSGNTIYF

abundance: NA
d_gene: TRBD1
v_gene: TRBV7-9
j_gene: TRBJ2-1
CDR3nt: TGTGCCAGCAGCTGGACCGGGACAGGGGGCTTCTATGAGCAGTTCTTC
CDR3aa: CASSWTGTGGFYEQFF

abundance: NA
d_gene: NA
v_gene: TRBV4-3
j_gene: TRBJ2-3
CDR3nt: TGCGCCAGCAGCCAAGAACCGGGTAGGACAGATACGCAGTATTTT
CDR3aa: CASSQEPGRTDTQYF

abundance: NA
d_gene: TRBD1
v_gene: TRBV7-8
j_gene: TRBJ2-4
CDR3nt: TGTGCCAGCAGCTGGCCCCGGGACAGAAAGAGTACTACGAACATTCAGTACTTC
CDR3aa: CASSWPRDRKSTTNIQYF

abundance: NA
d_gene: NA
v_gene: TRBV4-1
j_gene: TRBJ2-7
CDR3nt: TGCGCCAGCAGCTCTTCTGGCTACGAGCAGTACTTC
CDR3aa: CASSSSGYEQYF

abundance: NA
d_gene: NA
v_gene: TRBV11-2
j_gene: TRBJ1-2
CDR3nt: TGTGCCAGCAGCTTAGATTCCGCAGGGTACTATGGCTACACCTTC
CDR3aa: CASSLDSAGYYGYTF

abundance: NA
d_gene: TRBD1
v_gene: TRBV29-1
j_gene: TRBJ1-3
CDR3nt: TGCAGCGTTCTGACAGGGCTCGGATACACCATATATTTT
CDR3aa: CSVLTGLGYTIYF

abundance: NA
d_gene: NA
v_gene: TRBV7-2
j_gene: TRBJ2-1
CDR3nt: TGTGCCAGCAGCAACCGGGACTCCCGGGTTAATGAGCAGTTCTTC
CDR3aa: CASSNRDSRVNEQFF

abundance: NA
d_gene: TRBD2
v_gene: TRBV27
j_gene: TRBJ2-3
CDR3nt: TGTGCCAGCAGTTCGACTAGCGGGTTGGGGACAGATACGCAGTATTTT
CDR3aa: CASSSTSGLGTDTQYF

abundance: NA
d_gene: NA
v_gene: TRBV29-1
j_gene: TRBJ2-2
CDR3nt: TGCAGCGTTGAAGGGTCCGCCGGAGACGGGGAGCTGTTTTTT
CDR3aa: CSVEGSAGDGELFF

abundance: NA
d_gene: NA
v_gene: TRBV7-9
j_gene: TRBJ1-5
CDR3nt: TGTGCCAGCAGCTTAGTCGGTCCCACCAGAGAGCCCCAGCATTTT
CDR3aa: CASSLVGPTREPQHF

abundance: NA
d_gene: TRBD1
v_gene: TRBV7-9
j_gene: TRBJ2-7
CDR3nt: TGTGCCAGCAGCCGCGGGACAGGGGTGGGCGAGCAGTACTTC
CDR3aa: CASSRGTGVGEQYF

abundance: NA
d_gene: NA
v_gene: TRBV6-5
j_gene: TRBJ2-1
CDR3nt: TGTGCCAGCAGTTACCCCGGGACACCTCGGGATGAGCAGTTCTTC
CDR3aa: CASSYPGTPRDEQFF

abundance: NA
d_gene: NA
v_gene: TRBV27
j_gene: TRBJ2-7
CDR3nt: TGTGCCAGCAGTCCAAGTCAGGTGGGGCTCTACGAGCAGTACTTC
CDR3aa: CASSPSQVGLYEQYF

abundance: NA
d_gene: TRBD1
v_gene: TRBV5-1
j_gene: TRBJ1-1
CDR3nt: TGCGCCACCCAGGGGGGGACCAACACTGAAGCTTTCTTT
CDR3aa: CATQGGTNTEAFF

abundance: NA
d_gene: NA
v_gene: TRBV18
j_gene: TRBJ2-7
CDR3nt: TGTGCCAGCTCACCACAAGACAGGCGAGTGACCTACGAGCAGTACTTC
CDR3aa: CASSPQDRRVTYEQYF

abundance: NA
d_gene: NA
v_gene: TRBV6-9
j_gene: TRBJ2-3
CDR3nt: TGTGCCAGCAGACCTATTAGCGGTGCTAGGACAACAGATACGCAGTATTTT
CDR3aa: CASRPISGARTTDTQYF

abundance: once
d_gene: NA
v_gene: TRBV10-2
j_gene: TRBJ2-1
CDR3nt: TGCGCCAGCTCACGGTCGGGAAACAATGAGCAGTTCTTC
CDR3aa: CASSRSGNNEQFF

abundance: NA
d_gene: TRBD1
v_gene: TRBV4-1
j_gene: TRBJ1-3
CDR3nt: TGCGCCAGCAGCCTCCGGGACAGGGTCGCCGTACGCCATGGAAACACCATATATTTT
CDR3aa: CASSLRDRVAVRHGNTIYF

abundance: NA
d_gene: NA
v_gene: TRBV25-1
j_gene: TRBJ2-7
CDR3nt: TGTGCCAGCAGTTGGGGGTACGAGCAGTACTTC
CDR3aa: CASSWGYEQYF

abundance: NA
d_gene: NA
v_gene: TRBV10-2
j_gene: TRBJ2-1
CDR3nt: TGCGCCAGCAGGCCGACAGCGTATGATGGAACTTCTTATGAGCAGTTCTTC
CDR3aa: CASRPTAYDGTSYEQFF

abundance: NA
d_gene: NA
v_gene: TRBV15
j_gene: TRBJ2-1
CDR3nt: TGTGCCACCAGCGGCCGTCCAATCAGTACGGCTAGGGATGAGCAGTTCTTC
CDR3aa: CATSGRPISTARDEQFF

abundance: NA
d_gene: TRBD1
v_gene: TRBV6-5
j_gene: TRBJ2-7
CDR3nt: TGTGCCAGCAGTTACTCAGGCAGGGGGCCTTCCTACGAGCAGTACTTC
CDR3aa: CASSYSGRGPSYEQYF

abundance: once
d_gene: NA
v_gene: TRBV9
j_gene: TRBJ2-7
CDR3nt: TGTGCCAGCAGCGTAGATATGGGAGGCTGCGAGCAGTACTTC
CDR3aa: CASSVDMGGCEQYF

abundance: NA
d_gene: NA
v_gene: TRBV6-1
j_gene: TRBJ2-1
CDR3nt: TGTGCCAGCACGCCAAAGACCGTGTACAATGAGCAGTTCTTC
CDR3aa: CASTPKTVYNEQFF

abundance: NA
d_gene: NA
v_gene: TRBV11-2
j_gene: TRBJ2-5
CDR3nt: TGTGCCAGCAGCTTAGGACAGCTTTTTCGGGAGACCCAGTACTTC
CDR3aa: CASSLGQLFRETQYF

abundance: NA
d_gene: NA
v_gene: TRBV18
j_gene: TRBJ2-7
CDR3nt: TGTGCCAGCTCACCCGGCGGGTCGAATGTCCCCTACGAGCAGTACTTC
CDR3aa: CASSPGGSNVPYEQYF

abundance: NA
d_gene: TRBD2
v_gene: TRBV5-1
j_gene: TRBJ2-7
CDR3nt: TGCGCCAGCAGCAAGGGACTAGCGGGCTACGAGCAGTACTTC
CDR3aa: CASSKGLAGYEQYF

abundance: NA
d_gene: NA
v_gene: TRBV2
j_gene: TRBJ2-3
CDR3nt: TGTGCCAACTGGGACGCCAGCACAGATACGCAGTATTTT
CDR3aa: CANWDASTDTQYF

abundance: NA
d_gene: NA
v_gene: TRBV29-1
j_gene: TRBJ2-5
CDR3nt: TGCAGCGTTGTTTCCAGTCGGCGGCAACAAGAGACCCAGTACTTC
CDR3aa: CSVVSSRRQQETQYF

abundance: NA
d_gene: NA
v_gene: TRBV7-7
j_gene: TRBJ1-4
CDR3nt: TGTGCCAGCAGCCCGACCGACGGAAGTTCGGGTGAAAAACTGTTTTTT
CDR3aa: CASSPTDGSSGEKLFF

abundance: NA
d_gene: NA
v_gene: TRBV11-2
j_gene: TRBJ2-5
CDR3nt: TGTGCCAGCTGGGGAGCGCTCCAAGAGACCCAGTACTTC
CDR3aa: CASWGALQETQYF

abundance: NA
d_gene: NA
v_gene: TRBV11-2
j_gene: TRBJ1-2
CDR3nt: TGTGCCAGCAGCTTACCGGAAGGGGGGAGCTATGGCTACACCTTC
CDR3aa: CASSLPEGGSYGYTF

abundance: NA
d_gene: TRBD1
v_gene: TRBV25-1
j_gene: TRBJ2-1
CDR3nt: TGTGCCAGCAGGGGACAGGGGGTTTATAATGAGCAGTTCTTC
CDR3aa: CASRGQGVYNEQFF

abundance: NA
d_gene: NA
v_gene: TRBV19
j_gene: TRBJ1-1
CDR3nt: TGTGCCAGTAGTATTTCAGGGCTTGGTGAAGCTTTCTTT
CDR3aa: CASSISGLGEAFF

abundance: NA
d_gene: TRBD2
v_gene: TRBV27
j_gene: TRBJ2-7
CDR3nt: TGTGCCAGCAGTCCCGGGACTAACTACGAGCAGTACTTC
CDR3aa: CASSPGTNYEQYF

abundance: NA
d_gene: TRBD2
v_gene: TRBV7-9
j_gene: TRBJ2-1
CDR3nt: TGTGCCAGCAGCCCGCGAGCGGGGACCGCCTACAATGAGCAGTTCTTC
CDR3aa: CASSPRAGTAYNEQFF

abundance: NA
d_gene: NA
v_gene: TRBV7-9
j_gene: TRBJ2-7
CDR3nt: TGTGCCAGCAGTTATACCCGACAGAACTCCTACGAGCAGTACTTC
CDR3aa: CASSYTRQNSYEQYF

abundance: NA
d_gene: NA
v_gene: TRBV11-2
j_gene: TRBJ2-1
CDR3nt: TGTGCCAGCAGCTTAGTAGGCCCCGGGGCGTATGAGCAGTTCTTC
CDR3aa: CASSLVGPGAYEQFF